This TCR beta chain was observed in a study of a mutant IDH1 vaccine in newly diagnosed glioma. About the research overall: Treated patients showed a male proportion of approximately 62%, a female proportion of roughly 40%, and a mean age of around 40 years. Whole-study results and caveats: There were vaccine-induced immune responses in under 95% of the patients.

The time point: week 11, during vaccination. Each vaccine dose was 300 ug of mutant IDH1 20-mer peptide, with topical imiquimod. Newly diagnosed WHO grade 3 or 4 IDH1-mutant, ATRX-lost astrocytomas were identified in the donors. Trimming pared 5 bases from V and 2 bases from J, leaving 6 bases between. CDR1 and CDR2 from the germline V gene are SQVTM and ANQGSEA. The CDR3 is made up of 12 amino acids. A remark on this clone: Antigen specificity is unknown.

Some clones are missing from TCRdb's copy, which holds only in-frame ones; the method was immunoSEQ multiplex PCR. The sample records 35,000 or so clones, under 90% being singletons. The V call is TRBV29-1, the J call TRBJ1-4; D is unclear. The sequence came from a woman aged 25 to 39 with glioma. Some clones in this sample may be carry-over from other donors' samples. The sequencing used peripheral blood mononuclear cells (PBMCs), collected from a glioma patient whose treatment included an IDH1 peptide vaccine. The CDR3 here is CSVIGTNEKLFF. CDR3 nucleotide sequence: TGCAGCGTTATAGGGACTAATGAAAAACTGTTTTTT.